This is a list of T cell receptor beta chains from one sample in a study of blood T cell repertoires in COVID-19. Sequencing used immunoSEQ multiplex PCR; TCRdb keeps in-frame clones, though not all of them. The sample consists of nearly 55,000 clones, over 70% of them appearing once. The sequenced sample was peripheral blood. Receptor source: a human donor with active or convalescent COVID-19. The donor label of this sample is uncertain. The conserved cysteine and the conserved F or W are not part of the CDR3 here. Fields, in order: clone size, V gene, CDR3 protein. Clone sizes are given selectively: once, few, many, or a class where the clone is expanded.

size: once; V: TRBV5-1; CDR3: ASSFRDSNNNEQF
size: -; V: TRBV5-4; CDR3: ASSWTRDGQETQY
size: -; V: TRBV6-1; CDR3: ASSEQSLGLPH
size: -; V: TRBV3-1/TRBV3-2; CDR3: ASSQVRDKYYEQY
size: -; V: TRBV6-5; CDR3: ASSTGTGSETQY
size: -; V: TRBV27; CDR3: ASSFIRSAGRSYEQY
size: -; V: TRBV13; CDR3: ASSLAPGQGNSPLH
size: -; V: TRBV6-2/TRBV6-3; CDR3: ASSYSFSGRALSYNEQF
size: -; V: TRBV29-1; CDR3: SVDPGGRDTQY
size: -; V: TRBV30; CDR3: AWRPLAGDYNEQF
size: -; V: TRBV10-1; CDR3: ASRDRAHEQY
size: -; V: TRBV7-2; CDR3: ASSWRGLLGQGNTGELF
size: -; V: TRBV5-4; CDR3: ASSLEQNTEAF
size: -; V: TRBV5-1; CDR3: ASSGGRGIDNEQF
size: -; V: TRBV5-1; CDR3: ASSQGQGARTF
size: -; V: TRBV6-4; CDR3: ASSAQDGGTEAF
size: once; V: TRBV18; CDR3: ASSPDQGAIAF
size: -; V: TRBV5-1; CDR3: ASSLDRGGQETQY
size: -; V: TRBV7-9; CDR3: ASSPPGQGFYEQY
size: -; V: TRBV30; CDR3: AWRVAGTYNEQF
size: -; V: TRBV6-5; CDR3: ASSFNSGGGYNEQF
size: once; V: TRBV25-1; CDR3: ASSPGAPSNQPQH
size: few; V: TRBV11-2; CDR3: ASSRGRQGPTTSNTIY
size: once; V: TRBV9; CDR3: ASSVGLGQARRLF
size: -; V: TRBV24-1; CDR3: ATSDLGGDRGVRFNNEQF
size: -; V: TRBV27; CDR3: ASSLSSHIYSSYEQY
size: -; V: TRBV28; CDR3: ASSLSFGRGYGYT
size: -; V: TRBV7-9; CDR3: ASGQGDTEAF
size: -; V: TRBV19; CDR3: ASSMGVSYGYT
size: -; V: TRBV2; CDR3: ASSPSMEEQY